This TCR beta chain was documented in a study of blood T cell repertoires in COVID-19. As for the study in general: The analysed material was cDNA or gDNA that came from T cells, B-cell-depleted T cells, or PBMCs.

The assay was immunoSEQ multiplex PCR, and TCRdb's table has in-frame clones only and misses some. Among some 320,000 clones, approximately 87% were seen once, and the ten largest hold less than 9.5%. The CDR3 contains 14 residues. Trimming took 0 bases from V and 7 from J, leaving 11 bases between them. The germline gives CDR1 SGHRS, CDR2 YFSETQ. This TCR was sampled from a woman between 50 and 59 years old who had recovered from COVID-19. The specimen was peripheral blood. This chain joins TRBV5-1 and TRBJ2-4; D is undetermined. The CDR3 DNA follows: TGCGCCAGCAGCTTGGCCGGAGACCTGAACATTCAGTACTTC. Protein sequence: CASSLAGDLNIQYF.